Below are 3 T cell receptor beta chains sequenced from a single sample in a study of shared clonotypes between healthy human individuals. Some clones are missing from TCRdb's copy, which holds only in-frame ones; the method was immunoSEQ multiplex PCR. The data show 2 million to 2.5 million clones, with over 85% seen just once and around 0.4% held by the top ten. What was sequenced was naive CD4+ T cells from PBMCs. The subset was: CD45RA+ positively selected. These receptors all come from a man aged 18-30 years in good health. Some clones in this sample may be carry-over from other donors' samples.

V usage is TRBV28 and J usage is TRBJ2-3, with D tentatively TRBD1 or TRBD2 (6 bases each). The CDR3 length is 17 residues. The V gene's germline CDR1 is MDHEN and CDR2 SYDVKM. With 5 bases removed from V and 5 bases from J, the gap between germline ends came to 23 bases. The CDR3 DNA reads TGTGCCAGCAGTATCCTTGGGGGGCGGGGCCCGGAAGATACGCAGTATTTT. Amino acids: CASSILGGRGPEDTQYF.

This clone was seen once. The chain links TRBV2 to TRBJ2-3, with 10 bases matching TRBD2. This CDR3 comprises 16 residues. Looked up from germline, CDR1 is SNHLY and CDR2 is FYNNEI. Unmatched junction bases numbered 11, after V lost 5 bases and J lost 6 bases. CDR3 loop: CASSWLAGVGVDTQYF. DNA of the CDR3: TGTGCCAGCAGTTGGCTAGCGGGAGTCGGGGTGGATACGCAGTATTTT. Full variable domain (remainder filled in from reference TRBV2 and TRBJ2-3): EPEVTQTPSHQVTQMGQEVILRCVPISNHLYFYWYRQILGQKVEFLVSFYNNEISEKSEIFDDQFSVERPDGSNFTLKIRSTKLEDSAMYFCASSWLAGVGVDTQYFGPGTRLTVL.

This clone has a handful of counts. CDR3 amino acids: CASSFGPEAFF. The DNA for the CDR3 is TGTGCCAGCAGTTTCGGGCCTGAAGCTTTCTTT. The chain links TRBV28 to TRBJ1-1; D uncertain. CDR1 and CDR2 (germline): MDHEN, SYDVKM. Trimming took off 3 bases at V and 6 bases at J, with 5 bases between the two ends. The CDR3 totals 11 residues.